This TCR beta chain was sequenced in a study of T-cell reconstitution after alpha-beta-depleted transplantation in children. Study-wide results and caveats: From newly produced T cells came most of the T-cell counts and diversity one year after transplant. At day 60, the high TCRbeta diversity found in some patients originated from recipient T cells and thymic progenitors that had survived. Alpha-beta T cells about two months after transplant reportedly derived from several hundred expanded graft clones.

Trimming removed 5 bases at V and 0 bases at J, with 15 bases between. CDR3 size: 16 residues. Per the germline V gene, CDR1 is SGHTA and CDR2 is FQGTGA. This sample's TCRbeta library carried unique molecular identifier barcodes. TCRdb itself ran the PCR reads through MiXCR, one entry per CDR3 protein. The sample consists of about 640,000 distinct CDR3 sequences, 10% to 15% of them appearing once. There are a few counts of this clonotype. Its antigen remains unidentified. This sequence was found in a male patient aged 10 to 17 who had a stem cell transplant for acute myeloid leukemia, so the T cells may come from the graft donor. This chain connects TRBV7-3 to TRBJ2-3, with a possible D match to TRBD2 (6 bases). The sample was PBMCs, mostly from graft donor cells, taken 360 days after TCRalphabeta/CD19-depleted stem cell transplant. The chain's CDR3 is CASSPLADTSTDTQYF. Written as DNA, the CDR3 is TGTGCCAGCAGCCCCTTAGCGGATACTAGCACAGATACGCAGTATTTT.